The T cell receptor beta chain under discussion was sequenced for a study of CD8 T cells in Susac syndrome (dated by TCRdb to the late 2010s). Regarding the study in general: Repertoire sequencing was used to test whether CD8+ T cell activation and differentiation in Susac syndrome was antigen driven. The paper as a whole reports these results and caveats: The study acknowledged that relatively few individuals were included in the TCR sequencing and HLA analysis.

High-throughput TCR beta sequencing profiled peripheral blood CD8+ and CD4+ T cells from healthy donors, Susac syndrome patients and multiple sclerosis patients. Healthy donors were age- and sex-matched controls. Bulk CD8+ and CD4+ T cells were purified by magnetic negative isolation, while CD8+ TEMRA cells were enriched using FACS. Blood was collected in EDTA tubes and processed within 24 hours, with PBMCs isolated through density gradient centrifugation. PBMCs intended for TCR sequencing were cryopreserved in liquid nitrogen and were subsequently thawed in a 37 degrees C water bath. The sorted or isolated CD4+, CD8+ and CD8+ TEMRA cells reached a purity of at least 90%. RNA was extracted using the RNeasy kit, and roughly 0.5 to 1 microgram was reverse transcribed with random hexamers. TCR beta CDR3 regions were amplified with the immunoSEQ multiplex PCR assay covering 54 Vbeta and 13 Jbeta segments. To correct PCR amplification bias, a synthetic template baseline was used for both primer optimization and computational correction. The original methods were these. Reads were annotated to V, D and J genes according to IMGT and were analyzed with immunoSEQ Analyzer, with only productive sequences retained. To calculate clonality, Shannon entropy was normalized by log2 of the number of productive unique sequences and then subtracted from one. For each patient and control, public and private clones were evaluated within the 100 most prevalent clones. Clones were defined as Susac-specific if absent from the healthy and MS cohorts, from some 1,000 published viral clones and from other ImmuneACCESS disease sequences. TCRdb redid the processing of the public reads, applying fastp at Q25 and MiXCR, and retained in-frame beta chains. For every CDR3 protein sequence, its rows merge into one entry that carries the most common genes and DNA. Here the V and J calls rest on TCRdb's processing, not on the authors' analysis. The sample has some 150,000 distinct CDR3 sequences on record, roughly 95% of them singletons. 0.07% to 0.1% of the sample goes to the ten largest clones.

Turning to this clonotype: Its antigen is currently not known. Per-nucleotide qualities are absent, and no much larger clonotype sits a single base away.

Including cysteine and phenylalanine, the CDR3 has 15 amino acids. The only DNA kept is the CDR3, 45 bases in frame from the first base. After removal of 4 bases from V and 5 bases from J, the junction retains 9 bases not matched to a gene. Sequencing was done on a sample of CD4+ T cells from PBMCs. This TCR derives from a human donor in good health. The chain links TRBV12-3 or TRBV12-4 with TRBJ2-7, with 9 bases in between that match TRBD1. CDR3 loop: CASSSSDRGGHEQYF. In nucleotide form, the sequence is TGTGCCAGCAGTTCCTCGGACAGGGGTGGCCACGAGCAGTACTTC.